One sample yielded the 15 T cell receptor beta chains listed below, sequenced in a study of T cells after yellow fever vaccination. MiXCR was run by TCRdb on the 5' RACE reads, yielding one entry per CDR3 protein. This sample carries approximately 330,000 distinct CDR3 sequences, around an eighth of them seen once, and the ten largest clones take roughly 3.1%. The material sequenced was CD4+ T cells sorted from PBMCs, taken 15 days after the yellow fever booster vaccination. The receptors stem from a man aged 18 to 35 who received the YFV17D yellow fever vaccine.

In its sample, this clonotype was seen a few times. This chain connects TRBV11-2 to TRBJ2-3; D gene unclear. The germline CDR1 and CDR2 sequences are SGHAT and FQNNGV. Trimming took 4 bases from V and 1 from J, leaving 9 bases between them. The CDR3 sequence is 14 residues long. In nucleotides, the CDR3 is TGTGCCAGCAGCTATAGATTGGGCACAGATACGCAGTATTTT. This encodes CASSYRLGTDTQYF.

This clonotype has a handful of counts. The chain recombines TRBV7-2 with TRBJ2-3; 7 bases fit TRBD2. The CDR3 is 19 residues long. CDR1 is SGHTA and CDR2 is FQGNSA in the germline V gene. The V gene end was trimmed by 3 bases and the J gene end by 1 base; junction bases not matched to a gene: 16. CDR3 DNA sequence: TGTGCCAGCAGCTTTTTGCCCCTCCGAATTGGGGGGGGCACAGATACGCAGTATTTT. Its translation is CASSFLPLRIGGGTDTQYF.

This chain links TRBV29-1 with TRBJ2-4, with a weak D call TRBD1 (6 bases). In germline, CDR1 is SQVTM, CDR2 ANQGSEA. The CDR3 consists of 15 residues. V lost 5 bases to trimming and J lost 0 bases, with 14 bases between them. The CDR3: CSVLDSFLAKNIQYF. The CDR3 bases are TGCAGCGTTTTGGACAGTTTTCTAGCCAAAAACATTCAGTACTTC.

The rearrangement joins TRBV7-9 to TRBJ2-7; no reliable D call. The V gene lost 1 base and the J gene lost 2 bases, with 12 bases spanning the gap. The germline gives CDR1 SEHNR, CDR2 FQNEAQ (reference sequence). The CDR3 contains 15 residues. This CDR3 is CASSLGGRATYEQYF. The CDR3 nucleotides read TGTGCCAGCAGCTTAGGGGGAAGGGCCACCTACGAGCAGTACTTC.

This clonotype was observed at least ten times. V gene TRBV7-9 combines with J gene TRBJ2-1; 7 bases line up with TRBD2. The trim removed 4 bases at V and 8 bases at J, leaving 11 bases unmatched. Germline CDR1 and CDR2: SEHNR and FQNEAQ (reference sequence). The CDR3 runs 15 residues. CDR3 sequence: CASSSRIPSGDEQFF. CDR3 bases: TGTGCCAGCAGCTCCCGTATTCCTAGCGGTGATGAGCAGTTCTTC. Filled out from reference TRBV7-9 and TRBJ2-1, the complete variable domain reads DTGVSQNPRHKITKRGQNVTFRCDPISEHNRLYWYRQTLGQGPEFLTYFQNEAQLEKSRLLSDRFSAERPKGSFSTLEIQRTEQGDSAMYLCASSSRIPSGDEQFFGPGTRLTVL.

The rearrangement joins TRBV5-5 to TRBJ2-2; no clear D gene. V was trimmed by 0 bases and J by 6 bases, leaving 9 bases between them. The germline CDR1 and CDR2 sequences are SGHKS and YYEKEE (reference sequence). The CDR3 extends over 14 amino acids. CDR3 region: CASSLGTASGELFF. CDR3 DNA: TGTGCCAGCAGCTTGGGGACCGCATCCGGGGAGCTGTTTTTT.

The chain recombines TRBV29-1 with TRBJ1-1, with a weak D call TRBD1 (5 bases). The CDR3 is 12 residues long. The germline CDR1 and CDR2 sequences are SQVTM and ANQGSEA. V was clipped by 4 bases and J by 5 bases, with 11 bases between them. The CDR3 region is CSVGWEGTEAFF. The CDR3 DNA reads TGCAGCGTTGGCTGGGAGGGGACTGAAGCTTTCTTT.

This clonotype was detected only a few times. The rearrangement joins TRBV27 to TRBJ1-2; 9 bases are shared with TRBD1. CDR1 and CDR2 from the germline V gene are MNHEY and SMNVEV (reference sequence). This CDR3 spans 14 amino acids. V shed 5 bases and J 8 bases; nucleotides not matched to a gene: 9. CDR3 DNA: TGTGCCAGCAGTCACTATCGACAGGGGGAGGGCTACACCTTC. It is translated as CASSHYRQGEGYTF.

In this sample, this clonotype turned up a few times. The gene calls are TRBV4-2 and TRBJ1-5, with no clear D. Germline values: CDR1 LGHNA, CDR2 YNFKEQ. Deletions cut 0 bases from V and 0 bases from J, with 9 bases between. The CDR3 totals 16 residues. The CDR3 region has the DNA TGTGCCAGCAGCCAAGACGGGAATCCTAGCAATCAGCCCCAGCATTTT. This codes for CASSQDGNPSNQPQHF.

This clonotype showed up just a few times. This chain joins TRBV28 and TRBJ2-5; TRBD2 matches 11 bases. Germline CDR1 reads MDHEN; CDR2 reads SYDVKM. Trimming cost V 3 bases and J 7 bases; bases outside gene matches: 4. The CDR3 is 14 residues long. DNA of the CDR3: TGTGCCAGCAGTTTGTTCCTAGCGGGAGGGACCCAGTACTTC. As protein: CASSLFLAGGTQYF.

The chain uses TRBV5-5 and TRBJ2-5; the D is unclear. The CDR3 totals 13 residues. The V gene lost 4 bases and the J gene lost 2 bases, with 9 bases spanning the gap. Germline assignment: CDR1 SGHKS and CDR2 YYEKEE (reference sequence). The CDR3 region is CASSNSVQETQYF. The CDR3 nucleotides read TGTGCCAGCAGCAACTCAGTACAAGAGACCCAGTACTTC.

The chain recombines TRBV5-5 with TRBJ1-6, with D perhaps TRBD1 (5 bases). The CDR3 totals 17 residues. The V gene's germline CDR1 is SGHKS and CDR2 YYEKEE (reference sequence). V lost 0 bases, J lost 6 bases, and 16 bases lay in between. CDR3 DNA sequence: TGTGCCAGCAGCTTGGCCGTCAGGGATCATTCTAATTCACCCCTCCACTTT. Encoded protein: CASSLAVRDHSNSPLHF. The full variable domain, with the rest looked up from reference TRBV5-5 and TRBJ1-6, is DAGVTQSPTHLIKTRGQQVTLRCSPISGHKSVSWYQQVLGQGPQFIFQYYEKEERGRGNFPDRFSARQFPNYSSELNVNALLLGDSALYLCASSLAVRDHSNSPLHFGNGTRLTVT.

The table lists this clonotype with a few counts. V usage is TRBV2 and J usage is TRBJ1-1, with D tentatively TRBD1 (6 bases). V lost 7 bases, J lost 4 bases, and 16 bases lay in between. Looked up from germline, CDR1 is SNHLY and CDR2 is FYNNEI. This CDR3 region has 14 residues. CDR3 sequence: CASTTGGRGTEAFF. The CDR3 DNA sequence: TGTGCCAGCACGACCGGGGGCAGGGGCACTGAAGCTTTCTTT.

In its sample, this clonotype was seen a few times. CDR3 coding DNA: TGCAGTGCTAGAGATAGCCGGGCGAAAAACGTGTACGTC. Translating gives CSARDSRAKNVYV. The chain recombines TRBV20-1 with TRBJ2-7; D ambiguous. The CDR3 extends over 13 amino acids. With 0 bases removed from V and 12 bases from J, the gap between germline ends came to 18 bases. Germline loops: CDR1 DFQATT, CDR2 SNEGSKA (reference sequence).

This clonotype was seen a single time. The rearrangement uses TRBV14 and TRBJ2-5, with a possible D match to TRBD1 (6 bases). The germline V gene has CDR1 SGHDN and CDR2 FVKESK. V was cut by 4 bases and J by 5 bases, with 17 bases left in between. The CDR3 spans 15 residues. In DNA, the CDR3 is TGTGCCAGCAGCCCTTTAACAGGGAACAGCGAGACCCAGTACTTC. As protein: CASSPLTGNSETQYF.